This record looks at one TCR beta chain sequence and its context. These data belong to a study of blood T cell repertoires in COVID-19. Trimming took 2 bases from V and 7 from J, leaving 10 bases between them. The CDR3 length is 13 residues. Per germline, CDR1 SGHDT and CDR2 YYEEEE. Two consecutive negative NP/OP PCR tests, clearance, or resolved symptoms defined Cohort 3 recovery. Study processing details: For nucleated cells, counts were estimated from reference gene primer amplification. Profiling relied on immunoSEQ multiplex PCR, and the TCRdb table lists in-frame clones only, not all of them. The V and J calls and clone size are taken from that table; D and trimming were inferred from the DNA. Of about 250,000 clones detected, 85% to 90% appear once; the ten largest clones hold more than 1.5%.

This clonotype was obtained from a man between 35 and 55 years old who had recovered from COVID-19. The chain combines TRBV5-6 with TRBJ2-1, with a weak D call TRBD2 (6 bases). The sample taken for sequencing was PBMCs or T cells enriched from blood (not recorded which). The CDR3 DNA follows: TGTGCCAGCAGCTTTTGGAGGGGTAATGAGCAGTTCTTC. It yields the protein CASSFWRGNEQFF.